The 25 T cell receptor beta chains reported below all come from one sample, sequenced in a study of blood T cells in healthy people across ages. Through a sample-barcoded 5' primer and a J-beta primer mix, a second PCR was run for about 7 to 12 cycles. TCRdb redid the calling of the 5' RACE reads with MiXCR, one entry per CDR3 protein. The repertoire consists of about 780,000 distinct CDR3 sequences, with roughly 60% occurring once and the leading ten covering 25% to 35%. The sample comprised blood. The receptors shown here come from a man under 40 in good health.

CDR3 loop: CASSSWGGGYNEQFF. In DNA, the CDR3 is TGTGCCAGCAGCTCTTGGGGGGGAGGATACAATGAGCAGTTCTTC. This sequence joins TRBV7-2 and TRBJ2-1; the match to TRBD2 covers 7 bases. Germline trimming cut 4 bases from V and 4 bases from J; bases unmatched to any gene: 7. In germline, CDR1 is SGHTA, CDR2 FQGNSA. The CDR3 loop spans 15 amino acids.

This clonotype was observed at least ten times. This chain links TRBV20-1 with TRBJ1-2; tentatively, D is TRBD1 (5 bases). CDR3 length: 14 residues. Trimming removed 2 bases from V and 3 bases from J, with 13 bases in between. CDR1 and CDR2 (germline): DFQATT, SNEGSKA (reference sequence). CDR3: CSARFQGEDYGYTF. CDR3 nucleotides: TGCAGTGCTAGATTCCAGGGAGAGGACTATGGCTACACCTTC.

This clonotype was recorded a few times. The J gene is TRBJ2-5, the V gene TRBV7-2; D gene ambiguous. This CDR3 has 13 amino acids. The ends were cut back, 5 bases at V and 2 bases at J, with 9 bases in the middle. Germline V CDR1 and CDR2: SGHTA, FQGNSA. CDR3 loop: CASSVVVQETQYF. CDR3 DNA sequence: TGTGCCAGCAGCGTAGTGGTACAAGAGACCCAGTACTTC.

The rearrangement uses TRBV2 and TRBJ2-3; TRBD1 is a possible D gene (6 bases). The length of the CDR3 is 14 residues. V lost 6 bases to trimming and J lost 3 bases, with 13 bases between them. Germline V gene data show CDR1 as SNHLY and CDR2 as FYNNEI. CDR3 amino acids: CASRGAPSTDTQYF. The CDR3 nucleotides read TGTGCCAGCAGGGGGGCCCCCTCAACAGATACGCAGTATTTT.

The J gene is TRBJ2-7, the V gene TRBV20-1; 7 bases fit TRBD1. The germline V gene has CDR1 DFQATT and CDR2 SNEGSKA (reference sequence). V gave up 5 bases and J gave up 3 bases; unmatched junction bases: 7. The length of the CDR3 is 13 residues. Here the CDR3 DNA reads TGCAGTGCTCTGGGACAGTCCTTCTACGAGCAGTACTTC. Encoded protein: CSALGQSFYEQYF.

This rearrangement joins TRBV4-2 to TRBJ1-1, with D perhaps matching TRBD1 (5 bases). The V and J ends lost 4 bases and 7 bases respectively, with 13 bases between them. CDR1 LGHNA and CDR2 YNFKEQ come from the germline V gene. CDR3 length equals 13 residues. In DNA form, the CDR3 reads TGTGCCAGCAGCCGGGGGGGGTACGGTGAAGCTTTCTTT. The encoded protein is CASSRGGYGEAFF.

The chain carries TRBV7-9 and TRBJ1-2; D might be TRBD1 (5 bases). The CDR3 sequence is 18 residues long. Germline V gene sequence: CDR1 SEHNR, CDR2 FQNEAQ (reference sequence). Trimming shortened V by 5 bases and J by 0 bases, and 22 bases separated the two germline ends. The CDR3 sequence is CASSRPPGRPPSNYGYTF. As DNA, the CDR3 is TGTGCCAGCAGCCGTCCGCCGGGACGCCCGCCCTCTAACTATGGCTACACCTTC.

This sequence joins TRBV4-3 and TRBJ1-5; no clear D gene. The CDR3 has 12 residues. The germline CDR1 and CDR2 sequences are LGHNA and YSLEER. The V end was cut by 0 bases, the J end by 5 bases, with 2 bases between. The CDR3: CASSQDDQPQHF. CDR3 DNA: TGCGCCAGCAGCCAAGATGATCAGCCCCAGCATTTT.

This clonotype was found once. V is TRBV10-3 and J is TRBJ1-6; unclear D gene. Germline V gene data show CDR1 as ENHRY and CDR2 as SYGVKD. The V end lost 3 bases, the J end lost 6 bases, and 12 bases lay between the germline ends. CDR3 length: 15 residues. The CDR3 here is CAISDRSGSNSPLHF. In DNA, the CDR3 is TGTGCCATCAGTGACCGATCGGGTTCTAATTCACCCCTCCACTTT.

The CDR3 is CASSGVVDRISYEQYF. The DNA for the CDR3 is TGTGCCAGCAGTGGCGTGGTGGATAGAATTAGCTACGAGCAGTACTTC. The chain is built from TRBV6-1 and TRBJ2-7; D ambiguous. This CDR3 spans 16 amino acids. V shed 4 bases and J shed 3 bases, with 19 bases lying between them. Germline CDR1 and CDR2: MNHNS and SASEGT.

V usage is TRBV6-2 or TRBV6-3 and J usage is TRBJ2-3; D is undetermined. The V gene's germline CDR1 is MNHEY and CDR2 SVGEGT. This CDR3 region has 15 residues. V dropped 2 bases and J dropped 3 bases, with 12 bases sitting between them. CDR3 nucleotides: TGTGCCAGCAGTTACATCGCCGCCGGGACAGATACGCAGTATTTT. The encoded protein is CASSYIAAGTDTQYF.

This clonotype came up a few times. The chain uses TRBV9 and TRBJ1-1; 7 bases are shared with TRBD1. Germline lookup yields CDR1 SGDLS and CDR2 YYNGEE. V trimming: 0 bases; J trimming: 2 bases; junction bases outside the gene matches: 4. The CDR3 extends over 15 amino acids. CDR3 bases: TGTGCCAGCAGCGTAGGGACAGGAGCTAACACTGAAGCTTTCTTT. Translation gives CASSVGTGANTEAFF.

The J gene is TRBJ2-5, the V gene TRBV10-1; D remains ambiguous. Trimming left V 2 bases short and J 5 bases short, with 6 bases between. The CDR3 spans 12 residues. Germline assignment: CDR1 WNHNN and CDR2 SYGVQD (reference sequence). The CDR3 loop is CASSERTETQYF. The CDR3 DNA reads as TGCGCCAGCAGTGAGAGGACGGAGACCCAGTACTTC.

The V gene is TRBV29-1, the J gene TRBJ2-1; 8 bases agree with TRBD1. The CDR3 covers 14 residues. The J segment lost 10 bases and the V segment lost 3 bases, leaving 11 bases of the junction unmatched. Germline V gives CDR1 SQVTM, CDR2 ANQGSEA. The CDR3: CSVEFTQGADEQFF. The CDR3 bases are TGCAGCGTTGAGTTTACTCAGGGGGCAGACGAGCAGTTCTTC.

J is TRBJ2-2 and V is TRBV14; possibly TRBD1 or TRBD2 for D (5 bases each). CDR1 is SGHDN, CDR2 FVKESK, per germline. The CDR3 has 16 residues. The V end lost 2 bases, the J end lost 0 bases, and 10 bases lay between the germline ends. Written as DNA, the CDR3 is TGTGCCAGCAGCCAAATCGAGGGGACGAACACCGGGGAGCTGTTTTTT. Its protein product is CASSQIEGTNTGELFF.

The genes are TRBV20-1 and TRBJ1-6, with D unclear. The V end lost 1 base, the J end lost 7 bases, and 11 bases lay between the germline ends. This CDR3 comprises 14 residues. Germline values: CDR1 DFQATT, CDR2 SNEGSKA (reference sequence). CDR3 sequence: CSARGEGMNSPLHF. The DNA for the CDR3 is TGCAGTGCTAGAGGGGAGGGTATGAATTCACCCCTCCACTTT.

The V and J genes are TRBV6-5 and TRBJ2-2; D call uncertain. The CDR3 runs 14 residues. V was pared by 0 bases and J by 5 bases, with 7 bases between. Germline V lookup: CDR1 MNHEY, CDR2 SVGAGI. The DNA of the CDR3 is TGTGCCAGCAGTTACTCGCATGGAACCGGGGAGCTGTTTTTT. It yields the protein CASSYSHGTGELFF.

The genes are TRBV6-2 or TRBV6-3 and TRBJ2-6; 10 bases align to TRBD1. CDR1 MNHEY and CDR2 SVGEGT come from the germline V gene. The CDR3 sequence is 20 residues long. V lost 2 bases to trimming and J lost 0 bases; unmatched junction nucleotides: 10. This chain's CDR3 is CASSYPPDRGSSSGANVLTF. The CDR3 DNA sequence: TGTGCCAGCAGTTACCCTCCGGACAGGGGGTCCAGCTCTGGGGCCAACGTCCTGACTTTC.

V usage is TRBV6-6 and J usage is TRBJ1-3; the D gene is possibly TRBD1 (6 bases). Germline assignment: CDR1 MNHNY and CDR2 SVGAGI (reference sequence). The CDR3 contains 12 residues. V was cut by 8 bases and J by 2 bases, with 7 bases left in between. CDR3 loop: CASQGTGNTIYF. The CDR3 region has the DNA TGTGCCAGCCAGGGGACTGGAAACACCATATATTTT.

The chain has TRBV7-2 and TRBJ2-7; D unclear. V lost 1 base and J 0 bases, leaving 10 bases between the germline ends. This CDR3 is built from 15 residues. Germline V gene lookup returns CDR1 SGHTA and CDR2 FQGNSA. CDR3 region: CASSLDSGISYEQYF. The CDR3 DNA is TGTGCCAGCAGCTTAGATTCCGGTATCTCCTACGAGCAGTACTTC.

This chain links TRBV29-1 with TRBJ1-2; 8 bases are shared with TRBD1. Germline V gives CDR1 SQVTM, CDR2 ANQGSEA. Trimming removed 4 bases from V and 5 bases from J; junction bases left unmatched: 15. The CDR3 is made up of 16 amino acids. In DNA, the CDR3 is TGCAGCGTTGCCGGCAGGGGGCTAGGGGCTCGTTATGGCTACACCTTC. It translates to CSVAGRGLGARYGYTF.

This chain joins TRBV20-1 and TRBJ2-5, with D perhaps matching TRBD2 (5 bases). Germline-derived CDR1 and CDR2 are DFQATT and SNEGSKA (reference sequence). The germline V and J ends were trimmed by 7 bases and 3 bases, with 9 bases remaining between them. The CDR3 totals 11 residues. The CDR3 sequence is CSDSVKETQYF. CDR3 bases: TGCAGTGATAGCGTGAAAGAGACCCAGTACTTC.

V is TRBV7-9 and J is TRBJ2-5; 7 bases are a match to TRBD1. After removal of 4 bases from V and 1 base from J, the junction contained 12 bases not matched to a gene. This CDR3 is 17 amino acids long. CDR1 is SEHNR and CDR2 is FQNEAQ in the germline V gene (reference sequence). CDR3 sequence reads: CASSSETGYTPQETQYF. The CDR3 region has the DNA TGTGCCAGCAGCTCAGAGACAGGGTATACACCCCAAGAGACCCAGTACTTC.

The chain has TRBV10-3 and TRBJ2-1; TRBD2 aligns across 12 bases. Germline V lookup: CDR1 ENHRY, CDR2 SYGVKD. CDR3 size: 16 residues. J lost 5 bases, V lost 4 bases, and 6 bases had no gene match. CDR3 residues: CAISAILAGGDNEQFF. In DNA form, the CDR3 reads TGTGCCATCAGTGCGATACTAGCGGGGGGAGACAATGAGCAGTTCTTC.

This clonotype was detected once. The DNA for the CDR3 is TGTGCCAGCAGCTTAGACAGGGCACGAGGCAAACTGTTTTTT. This translates into CASSLDRARGKLFF. V is TRBV11-2 and J is TRBJ1-4; D might be TRBD1 (5 bases). The V gene's germline CDR1 is SGHAT and CDR2 FQNNGV. This CDR3 contains 14 residues. Trimming shortened V by 0 bases and J by 11 bases, and 13 bases separated the two germline ends.